This T cell receptor beta chain was found in a study of blood T cell repertoires in COVID-19 (dated by TCRdb to 2018 to 2020). Concerning the study at large: Samples from collaborators originated in the United States, Italy and Spain and spanned both the acute and convalescent phases of COVID-19. The material from the prospective study consisted of cDNA or gDNA derived from T cells, B-cell-depleted T cells, or PBMCs. Subjects who had been exposed to COVID-19, were actively infected with it, or had recovered from it provided the deeply sampled blood TCRbeta repertoires that made up the dataset. The repertoires were made available in a free public database intended to serve as a resource for research on the immune response to SARS-CoV-2. Samples were obtained from the ongoing ImmuneRACE study (first 160 participants) and from 1,254 subjects provided by 6 global collaborators. Nearly every sample came with metadata listing a de-identified subject ID, COVID-19 status, age in years and sex. Where HLA class I and class II types were available, the types were taken from metadata supplied by the sample provider, not from assay-based typing. The paper's findings and limits, for the study overall: The quantity of clinical and demographic metadata differed by source and by participant and was supplied without curation.

With regard to this clone: The antigen it recognizes is unknown. Base qualities are not recorded, but no much larger clone differs from it by a single base.

Trimming removed 1 base from V and 4 bases from J, leaving 8 bases between the germline ends. CDR1 and CDR2, looked up from the germline V gene, are KGHSH and LQKENI. Including cysteine and phenylalanine, the CDR3 has 13 amino acids. The read is trimmed to its CDR3 DNA, 39 bases read in frame from base 1. Whole blood was collected in K2EDTA tubes by collaborating institutions according to the institutions' own protocols. For TCRbeta analysis, collaborator samples were shipped as frozen whole blood, as isolated PBMCs, or as DNA extracted from either sample type. The immunoSEQ Assay, a bias-controlled multiplex PCR, was used to amplify TCRbeta CDR3 regions from genomic DNA. For the original study's pipeline: The number of nucleated cells in each sample was estimated by amplification of reference gene primers within the assay. To quantify the absolute abundance of each unique TCRbeta CDR3 rearrangement, sequence reads were collapsed and filtered. For each sample, productive Simpson clonality was calculated by taking the square root of Simpson's diversity index across productive rearrangements. In its TCRdb copy, this immuneACCESS table keeps in-frame sequences only and misses some clones. Where compared with another copy, unresolved V genes explain less than half of these, and the others have no known cause. V and J calls and clone size are those listed in that table; D and trimming were worked out from the DNA. The sample table lists around 380,000 clones, 70% to 85% of them with a count of one. The biggest ten clones account for under 1.2% of the sample.

Sequencing input: peripheral blood. Here the chain combines TRBV18 and TRBJ2-7; the D gene assignment is ambiguous. This TCR derives from a human donor with acute or convalescent COVID-19. The donor label of this sample is uncertain. In nucleotides, the sequence is TGTGCCAGCTCACCACTTCGAGATTACGAGCAGTACTTC. Translated, this is CASSPLRDYEQYF.